The 8 T cell receptor beta chains below all came from one sample that was sequenced in a study of blood T cell repertoires in COVID-19. Sequencing was performed with immunoSEQ multiplex PCR; in TCRdb, only in-frame clones are kept and a portion is missing. This table holds over 200,000 clones, about 87% found once. The sample was peripheral blood. Every receptor here comes from a man under 40 with COVID-19, enrolled during active disease.

This clone was observed a handful of times. The CDR3 nucleotides are TGTGCCAGCAGCCGGGGCGACAGGGACGATACGCAGTATTTT. Protein: CASSRGDRDDTQYF. This chain joins TRBV5-4 and TRBJ2-3; 7 positions agree with TRBD1. V was clipped by 4 bases and J by 6 bases; unmatched bases: 8. The CDR3 is made up of 14 amino acids. CDR1 and CDR2 from the germline V gene are SGHNT and YYREEE (reference sequence).

V usage is TRBV28 and J usage is TRBJ1-5; 8 bases are a match to TRBD1. The CDR3 covers 16 residues. J was trimmed by 3 bases and V by 6 bases; bases with no gene match: 10. Per the germline V gene, CDR1 is MDHEN and CDR2 is SYDVKM. DNA for the CDR3: TGTGCCAGCAGGAAAGACAGGGGTGGGTACAATCAGCCCCAGCATTTT. Its translation is CASRKDRGGYNQPQHF.

The chain couples TRBV19 to TRBJ2-1; 9 bases are shared with TRBD1. The CDR3 runs 15 residues. CDR1 and CDR2 (germline): LNHDA, SQIVND (reference sequence). V trimming: 4 bases; J trimming: 7 bases; junction bases outside the gene matches: 8. The CDR3, as DNA: TGTGCCAGTAGTACTGGGACAGGGAGGAGGAATGAGCAGTTCTTC. This codes for CASSTGTGRRNEQFF.

This clone was recorded only once. The rearrangement links TRBV18 to TRBJ1-2; D gene uncertain. Trimming stripped 0 bases from V and 0 bases from J, with 11 bases between. CDR1 is KGHSH and CDR2 is LQKENI in the germline V gene. The CDR3 sequence is 16 residues long. The CDR3 nucleotides are TGTGCCAGCTCACCACCGTCCGGGAGCTCTAACTATGGCTACACCTTC. Its translation: CASSPPSGSSNYGYTF.

The chain joins TRBV19 to TRBJ1-1; D may be TRBD1 (6 bases). Per germline, CDR1 LNHDA and CDR2 SQIVND (reference sequence). Trimming removed 4 bases from V and 2 bases from J, with 17 bases in between. This CDR3 contains 16 residues. The CDR3 reads CASSKRGSGANTEAFF. CDR3 DNA sequence: TGTGCCAGTAGTAAAAGAGGGTCAGGGGCCAACACTGAAGCTTTCTTT.

The rearrangement joins TRBV5-1 to TRBJ1-5; no clear D gene. Per the germline V gene, CDR1 is SGHRS and CDR2 is YFSETQ. CDR3 length: 13 residues. V lost 5 bases to trimming and J lost 0 bases, with 6 bases between them. The CDR3 DNA reads as TGCGCCAGCAGTCCAGATAGCAATCAGCCCCAGCATTTT. Translation: CASSPDSNQPQHF.

This chain connects TRBV28 to TRBJ2-1; D is perhaps TRBD2 (6 bases). This CDR3 spans 15 amino acids. CDR1 is MDHEN and CDR2 is SYDVKM in the germline V gene. The germline V and J ends were trimmed by 7 bases and 0 bases, with 13 bases remaining between them. CDR3 nucleotides: TGTGCCAGCATTGGAGGGACTTTCTCCTACAATGAGCAGTTCTTC. It yields the protein CASIGGTFSYNEQFF.

The rearrangement uses TRBV11-2 and TRBJ1-1; D is uncertain. V shed 2 bases and J shed 1 base, with 14 bases lying between them. Looked up from germline, CDR1 is SGHAT and CDR2 is FQNNGV. The CDR3 length is 16 residues. CDR3 DNA sequence: TGTGCCAGCAGCTTATTTTCGGCTGCGGGGAACACTGAAGCTTTCTTT. Its translation: CASSLFSAAGNTEAFF.